This TCR beta chain was profiled in a study of immune cell composition in non-small cell lung cancer. A remark on this clone: Its antigen is currently unknown.

The V end lost 5 bases, the J end lost 6 bases, and 16 bases lay between the germline ends. This CDR3 has 15 residues. The germline gives CDR1 SEHNR, CDR2 FQNEAQ (reference sequence). Assay: immunoSEQ multiplex PCR; the TCRdb copy retains only in-frame clones and omits some. The table lists several thousand clones, approximately 64% of them singletons. Study findings and constraints: Dominant in vivo tumour-associated clones were not shown to share tumour-reactive sequences. Squamous lung tumours showed higher top 10 clone scores and clonality than adenocarcinomas.

The rearrangement joins TRBV7-9 to TRBJ1-4; no firm D call. Sequences were obtained from lung tumor tissue. The sequence was collected from a human donor with non-small cell lung cancer. The CDR3 DNA reads TGTGCCAGCAGCCCCGATTTAGTGAGGGATGAAAAACTGTTTTTT. This gives the protein CASSPDLVRDEKLFF.